Shown below are 25 T cell receptor beta chains from a single sample sequenced in a study of tumor-infiltrating lymphocytes in oesophageal squamous cell carcinoma. Via MiXCR, TCRdb re-called the PCR reads, giving one row per CDR3 protein. The sample has 15,000 to 20,000 distinct CDR3 sequences; around 46% are singletons. Input material: esophageal tumor tissue. These receptors were collected from a male donor with esophageal squamous cell carcinoma.

In this sample, this clonotype turned up once. The V call is TRBV7-3, the J call TRBJ2-5, with 8 bases lining up with TRBD1. The DNA end is a closer match to TRBJ1-2, so the J assignment may be wrong. The CDR3 is 14 residues long. Germline CDR1 reads SGHTA; CDR2 reads FQGTGA. DNA of the CDR3: TGTGCCAGCAGACCCCGGGACAGGAATTATGGCTACACCTTC. As protein: CASRPRDRNYGYTF.

The chain carries TRBV7-2 and TRBJ1-1, with 10 positions matching TRBD1. Germline CDR1 and CDR2: SGHTA and FQGNSA. V gave up 3 bases and J gave up 3 bases; unmatched junction bases: 4. The CDR3 is made up of 15 amino acids. CDR3 protein: CASSFETGGHTEAFF. CDR3 in DNA: TGTGCCAGCAGCTTTGAGACAGGGGGCCACACTGAAGCTTTCTTT.

The chain couples TRBV6-1 to TRBJ2-5; D might be TRBD1 or TRBD2, each matching 5 bases. Gene TRBJ2-7 matches the end of the DNA better, so the J call may be wrong. Germline assignment: CDR1 MNHNS and CDR2 SASEGT. The CDR3 covers 17 residues. The CDR3 nucleotides are TGTGCCAGCAGCCCCACCAGGTCGGGGCTTAACAACTACGAGCAGTACTTC. This codes for CASSPTRSGLNNYEQYF.

The V and J genes are TRBV7-6 and TRBJ2-1; D is unclear. Germline-derived CDR1 and CDR2 are SGHVS and FNYEAQ. Trimming pared 1 base from V and 5 bases from J, leaving 15 bases between. The CDR3 runs 16 residues. The CDR3 is CASSLVLTHLDNEQFF. The CDR3 region has the DNA TGTGCCAGCAGCTTAGTCCTTACTCACCTCGACAATGAGCAGTTCTTC.

The V gene is TRBV7-2, the J gene TRBJ2-3, with 7 bases fitting TRBD2. TRBJ2-7 matches the DNA end more closely, so the J call is doubtful. The CDR3 is made up of 18 amino acids. Germline values: CDR1 SGHTA, CDR2 FQGNSA. This chain's CDR3 is CASSSPRDYGSYSYEQYF. The CDR3 DNA reads TGTGCCAGCAGCTCCCCCCGGGACTACGGGAGCTACTCCTACGAGCAGTACTTC.

V usage is TRBV7-3 and J usage is TRBJ2-6, with a tentative D call TRBD2 (5 bases). The DNA end favors TRBJ2-7, so the J call may be wrong. Germline V gene data show CDR1 as SGHTA and CDR2 as FQGTGA. The CDR3 covers 15 residues. The CDR3 loop is CASSLTPGSSYEQYF. As DNA, the CDR3 is TGTGCCAGCAGCTTAACTCCGGGATCCTCCTACGAGCAGTACTTC.

DNA of the CDR3: TGTGCCAGCAGAGGGACAGGGGGCGCGTACGAGCAGTACTTC. This gives the protein CASRGTGGAYEQYF. J is TRBJ2-5 and V is TRBV12-3 or TRBV12-4; 12 nucleotides align to TRBD1. The end of the DNA fits TRBJ2-7 better, so the J call may be wrong. This CDR3 region has 14 residues.

This clonotype has only a few counts. The genes are TRBV12-5 and TRBJ2-4; TRBD2 matches at 7 bases. The J call is uncertain, as TRBJ2-1 better fits the DNA end. Germline-derived CDR1 and CDR2 are LGHNT and FRNRAP. The length of the CDR3 is 20 residues. The CDR3 region is CASGLVSEPGLPTTYNEQFF. The DNA of the CDR3 is TGTGCTAGTGGTTTGGTTTCGGAGCCGGGACTACCCACCACTTACAATGAGCAGTTCTTC.

This clonotype was counted many times. The chain employs TRBV5-1 and TRBJ2-3; 13 bases agree with TRBD2. Unmatched junction bases numbered 12, after V lost 4 bases and J lost 4 bases. The CDR3 consists of 18 residues. Germline V CDR1 and CDR2: SGHRS, YFSETQ. CDR3 sequence reads: CASSRQYPGLAGPDTQYF. The CDR3 DNA reads as TGCGCCAGCAGCCGACAATATCCGGGACTAGCGGGACCAGATACGCAGTATTTT.

The rearrangement joins TRBV24-1 to TRBJ2-3; 9 bases are a match to TRBD2. The end of the DNA fits TRBJ2-1 better, so the J call may be wrong. CDR3 length: 13 residues. Germline CDR1 reads KGHDR; CDR2 reads SFDVKD. The CDR3 sequence: CATQLAGRNEQFF. In DNA, the CDR3 is TGTGCCACCCAGCTAGCGGGACGGAATGAGCAGTTCTTC.

This chain joins TRBV12-3 or TRBV12-4 and TRBJ2-5; tentative D call: TRBD2 (7 bases). The CDR3 runs to 14 residues. The V end lost 5 bases, the J end lost 7 bases, and 17 bases lay between the germline ends. CDR3 sequence reads: CASSTREGGWTQYF. The CDR3 bases are TGTGCCAGCAGTACTAGGGAGGGGGGGTGGACCCAGTACTTC.

In its sample, this clonotype was seen many times. The J gene is TRBJ2-7, the V gene TRBV27, with D unresolved. Trimming stripped 0 bases from V and 3 bases from J, with 9 bases between. The CDR3 is 14 amino acids. Germline V gene lookup returns CDR1 MNHEY and CDR2 SMNVEV (reference sequence). The CDR3 DNA follows: TGTGCCAGCAGTTTATCAGCAGACTTCTACGAGCAGTACTTC. Protein: CASSLSADFYEQYF.

The rearrangement uses TRBV12-3 or TRBV12-4 and TRBJ2-3; maybe TRBD2 (5 bases). The J call is uncertain, as TRBJ2-1 better fits the DNA end. CDR3 length: 13 amino acids. Here the CDR3 reads CASSYRTGNEQFF. The CDR3 DNA reads TGTGCCAGCAGTTACCGGACTGGTAATGAGCAGTTCTTC.

For this clonotype: The CDR3 does not end in the conserved phenylalanine or tryptophan, so this is likely a read error. It is unclear where the CDR3 begins or ends on the DNA, so no DNA is shown, and the CDR3 is as TCRdb lists it. The chain uses TRBV7-2 and TRBJ2-3; the tabulated D call, TRBD1, remains unverified against the DNA. The CDR3 totals 18 residues, both ends included. CDR1 and CDR2 from the germline V gene are SGHTA and FQGNSA. The CDR3 is CASSAYRGRGLETQYFGP.

CDR3 bases: TGTGCCAGCAGTCTAGATACGACTAGCACAGATACGCAGTATTTT. This translates into CASSLDTTSTDTQYF. V gene TRBV28 combines with J gene TRBJ2-3; D uncertain. Deletions cut 5 bases from V and 0 bases from J, with 12 bases between. The germline V gene encodes CDR1 MDHEN and CDR2 SYDVKM. CDR3 size: 15 residues.

The V call is TRBV6-8, the J call TRBJ2-2; possible D gene TRBD1, 5 bases. Germline CDR1 reads MNHGY; CDR2 reads SAAAGT. Trimming left V 5 bases short and J 3 bases short, with 10 bases between. This CDR3 has 14 residues. This chain's CDR3 is CASSAFRDTGELFF. The DNA of the CDR3 is TGTGCCAGCAGTGCATTCAGGGACACCGGGGAGCTGTTTTTT.

The CDR3 sequence is CASSLLAGGTQYF. The DNA for the CDR3 is TGTGCCAGCAGCCTACTAGCGGGGGGTACGCAGTACTTC. The chain employs TRBV7-3 and TRBJ2-5, with 12 positions matching TRBD2. The V and J ends lost 5 bases and 11 bases, in that order; junction bases with no gene match: 6. Germline loops: CDR1 SGHTA, CDR2 FQGTGA. This CDR3 has 13 amino acids.

This clonotype was seen at least ten times. The V and J genes are TRBV28 and TRBJ1-5, with D unclear. Germline lookup yields CDR1 MDHEN and CDR2 SYDVKM. Trimming shortened V by 2 bases and J by 9 bases, and 14 bases separated the two germline ends. The CDR3 consists of 14 residues. CDR3 DNA: TGTGCCAGCAGTTTAAGTCAGGCCCCGGGGCCCCAGCATTTT. Its protein is CASSLSQAPGPQHF.

V gene TRBV6-1 combines with J gene TRBJ2-5; no clear D. The CDR3 has 13 amino acids. Trimming took 1 base from V and 2 from J, leaving 5 bases between them. Germline CDR1 and CDR2: MNHNS and SASEGT. The CDR3 region has the DNA TGTGCCAGCAGTGAAGTCGGGCAAGAGACCCAGTACTTC. Amino acids: CASSEVGQETQYF.

This clonotype appeared many times. J is TRBJ2-7 and V is TRBV5-1; D gene uncertain. The CDR3 consists of 14 residues. Germline V gene data show CDR1 as SGHRS and CDR2 as YFSETQ. Trimming stripped 1 base from V and 3 bases from J, with 11 bases between. Here the CDR3 DNA reads TGCGCCAGCAGCTTGTGGCAGTCAGGCTACGAGCAGTACTTC. It specifies CASSLWQSGYEQYF.

This sequence joins TRBV18 and TRBJ2-7; D is undetermined. V lost 4 bases and J lost 4, with 11 bases in between. In germline, CDR1 is KGHSH, CDR2 LQKENI. This CDR3 is built from 13 residues. DNA for the CDR3: TGTGCCAGCTCACACGACCATGGGTACGAGCAGTACTTC. Its protein is CASSHDHGYEQYF.

The chain employs TRBV11-2 and TRBJ2-1, with 10 nucleotides matching TRBD2. The tail of the sequence fits TRBJ2-7 better, so the J call may be wrong. Germline assignment: CDR1 SGHAT and CDR2 FQNNGV. This CDR3 comprises 16 residues. CDR3 coding DNA: TGTGCCAGCAGTTCCCCCCAGCGGGAGGGATCCTACGAGCAGTACTTC. This codes for CASSSPQREGSYEQYF.

Notes on this clonotype: At one end the junction does not follow the germline gene, possibly because of a read error. CDR3 DNA: TGTGCCAGCAGCTTAGCGAGGGGACAGAACTATGGCTACACTTTC. It specifies CASSLARGQNYGYTF. The chain links TRBV7-9 to TRBJ2-4; 7 nucleotides line up with TRBD1. Germline V gene lookup returns CDR1 SEHNR and CDR2 FQNEAQ (reference sequence). The CDR3 length is 15 residues.

This clonotype was seen a handful of times. The V and J genes are TRBV7-2 and TRBJ2-1; 13 bases fit TRBD2. The J call may not be correct, given that the DNA end is closer to TRBJ2-5. CDR1 and CDR2 (germline): SGHTA, FQGNSA. CDR3 size: 16 residues. CDR3 coding DNA: TGTGCCAGCAGCCTCGGACTAGCGGGAGTGGTAGAGACCCAGTACTTC. Amino acids: CASSLGLAGVVETQYF.

Worth noting for this clonotype: Given the absence of the conserved phenylalanine or tryptophan at the CDR3 end, a read error is likely. It is unclear where the CDR3 begins or ends on the DNA, so no DNA is shown, and the CDR3 is as TCRdb lists it. The V call is TRBV7-2, the J call TRBJ2-7; TRBD1, the table's D call, was not compared with the DNA. The germline V gene encodes CDR1 SGHTA and CDR2 FQGNSA. Termini included, the CDR3 measures 19 amino acids. The CDR3 is CASGSGRGTSFLYGYTFGS.